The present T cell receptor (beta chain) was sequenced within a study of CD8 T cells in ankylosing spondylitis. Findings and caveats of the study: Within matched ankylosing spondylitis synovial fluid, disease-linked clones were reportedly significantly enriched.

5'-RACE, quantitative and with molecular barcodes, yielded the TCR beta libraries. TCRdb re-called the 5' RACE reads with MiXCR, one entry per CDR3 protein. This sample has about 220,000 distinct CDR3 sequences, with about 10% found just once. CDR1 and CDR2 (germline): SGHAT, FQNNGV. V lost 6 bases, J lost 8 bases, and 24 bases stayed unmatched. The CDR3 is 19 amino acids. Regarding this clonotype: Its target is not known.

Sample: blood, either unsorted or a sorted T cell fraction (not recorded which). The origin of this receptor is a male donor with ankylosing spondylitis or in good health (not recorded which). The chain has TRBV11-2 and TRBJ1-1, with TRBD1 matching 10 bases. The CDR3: CASSKDYGDRGLLLLEAFF. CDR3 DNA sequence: TGTGCCAGCAGTAAAGACTACGGGGACAGGGGTCTTCTCCTACTCGAAGCTTTCTTT.